What follows is one T cell receptor beta chain and its context. This sample stems from a study of cytomegalovirus exposure and HLA in healthy donors. The PCR was carried out with 60 Vbeta primers and 13 Jbeta primers. The data were produced by immunoSEQ multiplex PCR, yet TCRdb's version contains in-frame clones alone and is incomplete. The table records about 230,000 clones, 75% to 90% of them present only once. Germline assignment: CDR1 LNHDA and CDR2 SQIVND (reference sequence). This CDR3 spans 17 amino acids. J lost 6 bases, V lost 5 bases, and 14 bases had no gene match. Source material: PBMCs. The rearrangement joins TRBV19 to TRBJ2-3; the match to TRBD1 covers 10 bases. This receptor was taken from a woman in her late teens or twenties in good health and CMV-seronegative. The CDR3 loop is CASSSYPRDRGHDTQYF. For the CDR3, the DNA is TGTGCCAGTAGTTCATACCCCCGGGACAGGGGTCATGATACGCAGTATTTT.